What follows are 13 T cell receptor beta chains derived from one specimen sequenced in a study of spatial heterogeneity in lung cancer. Antigens for these TCRs are unknown. Time point reported: sample taken at primary tumor resection. Overall study results and limits: Tumors with more nonsynonymous mutations had more expanded intratumoral alpha and beta TCRs.

Via MiXCR, TCRdb re-called the 5' RACE reads, giving one row per CDR3 protein. The sample includes 7,500 to 9,500 distinct CDR3 sequences, over 8.5% of them seen just once. The sample here was lung tumor tissue, taken at surgery. The receptors derive from a male donor with early-stage non-small cell lung cancer.

Many counts were recorded for this clonotype. This chain joins TRBV12-3 or TRBV12-4 and TRBJ2-1; D may match TRBD1 or TRBD2 (5 bases each). V lost 3 bases and J 8 bases, leaving 11 bases between the germline ends. CDR3 length: 13 residues. The CDR3 loop reads CASSFVGVHEQFF. Written as DNA, the CDR3 is TGTGCCAGCAGTTTTGTGGGGGTGCATGAGCAGTTCTTC.

This clonotype showed up many times. The V and J genes are TRBV11-2 and TRBJ2-1; D may be TRBD1 (5 bases). Germline V gene sequence: CDR1 SGHAT, CDR2 FQNNGV. Trimming took off 4 bases at V and 7 bases at J, with 11 bases between the two ends. The CDR3 extends over 13 amino acids. In DNA form, the CDR3 reads TGTGCCAGCAGCTATCAGGGAAATAATGAGCAGTTCTTC. Its protein product is CASSYQGNNEQFF.

The rearrangement uses TRBV29-1 and TRBJ2-5, with D possibly being TRBD1 or TRBD2 (5 bases each). Germline loops: CDR1 SQVTM, CDR2 ANQGSEA. The length of the CDR3 is 13 residues. V lost 6 bases and J 2 bases, leaving 13 bases between the germline ends. The CDR3 DNA sequence: TGCAGCGTGGACATAGGGACGCAAGAGACCCAGTACTTC. Translating gives CSVDIGTQETQYF.

This clonotype was seen ten or more times. This chain joins TRBV28 and TRBJ2-3, with TRBD2 matching 7 bases. The CDR3 is 17 amino acids. V lost 2 bases, J lost 3 bases, and 11 bases stayed unmatched. Germline V gene sequence: CDR1 MDHEN, CDR2 SYDVKM. CDR3 sequence (DNA): TGTGCCAGCAGTTTACTTTCGGCGGGGGTCGGGACAGATACGCAGTATTTT. Residues: CASSLLSAGVGTDTQYF.

This clonotype was seen repeatedly, ten times or more. This chain connects TRBV27 to TRBJ1-5, with D tentatively TRBD1 (5 bases). CDR1 is MNHEY, CDR2 SMNVEV, per germline (reference sequence). The CDR3 runs to 15 residues. Trimming took off 6 bases at V and 5 bases at J, with 17 bases between the two ends. CDR3 region: CASRRHGTDHQPQHF. The CDR3 nucleotides read TGTGCCAGCAGGCGACACGGGACGGACCATCAGCCCCAGCATTTT.

By frequency in the sample, this clonotype is medium-sized. V gene TRBV5-1 combines with J gene TRBJ2-3; D tentatively reads TRBD1 or TRBD2 (5 bases each). The germline CDR1 and CDR2 sequences are SGHRS and YFSETQ. Trimming took off 0 bases at V and 5 bases at J, with 10 bases between the two ends. This CDR3 comprises 14 residues. The CDR3 reads CASSLARGQDTQYF. In nucleotides, the CDR3 is TGCGCCAGCAGCTTGGCTCGGGGCCAAGATACGCAGTATTTT. Using reference TRBV5-1 and TRBJ2-3 for the parts outside the CDR3, the full variable domain is KAGVTQTPRYLIKTRGQQVTLSCSPISGHRSVSWYQQTPGQGLQFLFEYFSETQRNKGNFPGRFSGRQFSNSRSEMNVSTLELGDSALYLCASSLARGQDTQYFGPGTRLTVL.

In DNA, the CDR3 is TGTGCCAGCAGCCAAGTTCGAGTTACTGAAGCTTTCTTT. It translates to CASSQVRVTEAFF. The chain recombines TRBV3-1 with TRBJ1-1; D remains ambiguous. This CDR3 contains 13 residues. Trimming pared 1 base from V and 5 bases from J, leaving 8 bases between. Germline V gives CDR1 LGHDT, CDR2 YNNKEL (reference sequence).

This clonotype has just a few counts. This chain joins TRBV7-2 and TRBJ1-3; 7 nucleotides line up with TRBD1. The germline CDR1 and CDR2 sequences are SGHTA and FQGNSA. This CDR3 comprises 15 residues. The junction had 3 bases not matched to a gene; V was cut back by 4 bases and J by 0 bases. This CDR3 is CASSSDRSSGNTIYF. The CDR3 DNA follows: TGTGCCAGCAGCTCGGACAGGAGCTCTGGAAACACCATATATTTT.

The rearrangement links TRBV2 to TRBJ2-2; 11 bases map to TRBD2. The CDR3 covers 14 residues. V trimming: 6 bases; J trimming: 10 bases; junction bases outside the gene matches: 7. Germline CDR1 and CDR2: SNHLY and FYNNEI. Written as DNA, the CDR3 is TGTGCCAGCAGAGTAGCGGGAGGGCAAGAGGAGCTGTTTTTT. It yields the protein CASRVAGGQEELFF.

This clonotype appeared many times. The chain employs TRBV5-1 and TRBJ1-2, with a tentative D call TRBD1 (5 bases). The CDR3 consists of 14 residues. Germline loops: CDR1 SGHRS, CDR2 YFSETQ. Trimming removed 1 base from V and 4 bases from J, with 11 bases in between. In DNA form, the CDR3 reads TGCGCCAGCAGCTTGTTGGGGACCACCTATGGCTACACCTTC. It yields the protein CASSLLGTTYGYTF.

This clonotype was observed many times. The chain carries TRBV7-2 and TRBJ1-2; TRBD1 matches at 7 bases. Trimming took 3 bases from V and 0 from J; bases not matched to a gene: 7. This CDR3 contains 16 residues. The germline V gene encodes CDR1 SGHTA and CDR2 FQGNSA. The CDR3 DNA reads TGTGCCAGCAGCTTCGACGGGACAGTCACTAACTATGGCTACACCTTC. Translation gives CASSFDGTVTNYGYTF.

This clonotype was observed many times. The chain has TRBV3-1 and TRBJ2-3, with 8 bases that match TRBD2. Germline-derived CDR1 and CDR2 are LGHDT and YNNKEL (reference sequence). The CDR3 sequence is 15 residues long. The V segment lost 0 bases and the J segment 5 bases; nucleotides outside the gene matches: 4. The CDR3 nucleotides are TGTGCCAGCAGCCAAGATCCGGGGGGGGGAGATACGCAGTATTTT. Protein product: CASSQDPGGGDTQYF.

Ten or more counts support this clonotype. This chain joins TRBV13 and TRBJ1-1; no firm D call. The V end lost 5 bases, the J end lost 3 bases, and 4 bases lay between the germline ends. Germline V CDR1 and CDR2: PRHDT, FYEKMQ (reference sequence). This CDR3 has 11 residues. The CDR3 here is CASSADTEAFF. The DNA of the CDR3 is TGTGCCAGCAGCGCCGACACTGAAGCTTTCTTT.